This T cell receptor beta chain is from a study of response to subunit inactivated influenza vaccine (dated by TCRdb to 2016 to 2018). Regarding the complete study: Deep quantitative profiling of the T cell receptor repertoire was used in the study to follow responses to a trivalent subunit inactivated influenza vaccine. The investigation overall reported the following: The authors proposed that each seasonal influenza vaccination may bring in only a limited number of new T cells.

In this sample, this clonotype turned up a few times. What antigen it recognizes has not been identified. No per-base quality is available; no much larger clone lies one base away. In the paper's terms, the time point label means: approximately 45 days after influenza vaccine administration. Library preparation was by RT-PCR. The sequencing machine was an Illumina HiSeq 2500. TCRdb reprocessed the public reads (quality trimming at Q25 with fastp, clone calling with MiXCR) and kept in-frame beta chains. Identical CDR3 protein sequences are pooled into one entry, listed with their most common genes and DNA. The sample yields more than 400,000 distinct CDR3 sequences; 9.5% to 12% were counted once. The top ten constitute roughly 12% of the sample. The CDR3 starts with the cysteine, ends with the phenylalanine, and has 18 residues. Only CDR3 DNA remains: 54 bases, in frame from the first base. The germline V and J ends show losses of 4 bases and 5 bases respectively, and no gene match explains 14 bases of the junction. CDR1 and CDR2, looked up from the germline V gene, are MRHNA and SNTAGT.

The sequence was collected from a man in his forties or fifties who received an inactivated influenza vaccine. Donor details come from another sample of the same person, matched by shared clones. The sequencing used PBMCs from blood, collected 45 days after vaccination. Here the chain combines TRBV6-4 and TRBJ2-1, and 10 bases in between align with TRBD2. The CDR3 protein: CASSARNTLAGADNEQFF. The nucleotides are TGTGCCAGCAGTGCCCGAAACACCCTAGCGGGGGCCGACAATGAGCAGTTCTTC.